This T cell receptor (beta chain) derives from a study of T cell responses to AZD1222 COVID-19 vaccine. Study-wide points: At 160-218 and 743-854, vaccine-associated CD4 TCRs were dominant, and they spanned spike. Baseline antibody screening turned up just a handful of seropositive AZD1222 recipients. Females made up more of the donors, who were largely white British, and clonal diversity may have come out too low.

About this clone itself: The target antigen is unknown.

Produced via immunoSEQ multiplex PCR; TCRdb's table is partial and in-frame only. The sample consists of fewer than 120,000 clones, about nine tenths of them appearing once. The CDR3 totals 14 residues. With 4 bases clipped from V and 4 bases from J, the junction kept 3 bases outside the gene matches. Germline V gene data show CDR1 as KGHSH and CDR2 as LQKENI. Both about-4-week and about-12-week second-dose recipients were combined. This material consisted of peripheral blood, taken 28 days after the second AZD1222 dose. The chain recombines TRBV18 with TRBJ1-4, with 7 nucleotides matching TRBD1. The source is an adult who received the AZD1222 COVID-19 vaccine. The CDR3 loop reads CASSRAGGNEKLFF. DNA for the CDR3: TGTGCCAGCTCACGGGCAGGGGGTAATGAAAAACTGTTTTTT.